Listed below are T cell receptor beta chains from one sample, sequenced in a study of OX40 agonist ivuxolimab in advanced cancers. Sequenced by immunoSEQ multiplex PCR; TCRdb stores in-frame clones only, minus some. The profile covers approximately 61,000 clones, with about 91% appearing a single time and around 1.8% taken by the ten largest. The sample here was CD4+ or CD8+ T cells sorted from blood, taken in a trial of the OX40 agonist ivuxolimab. The receptors stem from an adult with an advanced solid tumor such as melanoma, head and neck, liver or kidney cancer. Both conserved end residues are part of each CDR3. Each record gives: clone size, J gene, D gene, V gene, CDR3 protein, CDR3 DNA. A D gene is named only where the DNA matches it firmly. The size of a clone is reported for some rows only, either as once, few or many, or as a class for expanded clones.

abundance: once; j_gene: TRBJ1-2; d_gene: NA; v_gene: TRBV30; CDR3aa: CAWSATEFYGYTF; CDR3nt: TGTGCCTGGAGTGCCACTGAATTTTATGGCTACACCTTC
abundance: NA; j_gene: TRBJ2-1; d_gene: TRBD2; v_gene: TRBV6-6; CDR3aa: CASSHGEGSSYNEQFF; CDR3nt: TGTGCCAGCAGCCACGGGGAGGGGAGCTCCTACAATGAGCAGTTCTTC
abundance: NA; j_gene: TRBJ2-7; d_gene: TRBD2; v_gene: TRBV5-1; CDR3aa: CASGGGSYEQYF; CDR3nt: TGCGCCAGCGGCGGGGGATCCTACGAGCAGTACTTC
abundance: NA; j_gene: TRBJ1-5; d_gene: NA; v_gene: TRBV15; CDR3aa: CATSRDVGEGQPQHF; CDR3nt: TGTGCCACCAGCAGAGATGTCGGGGAGGGTCAGCCCCAGCATTTT
abundance: NA; j_gene: TRBJ2-7; d_gene: NA; v_gene: TRBV4-2; CDR3aa: CASSEASGGASGYEQYF; CDR3nt: TGTGCCAGCAGCGAAGCGTCAGGGGGGGCCTCGGGATACGAGCAGTACTTC
abundance: NA; j_gene: TRBJ2-3; d_gene: NA; v_gene: TRBV28; CDR3aa: CASSSLRAHTDTQYF; CDR3nt: TGTGCCAGCAGTTCTCTGAGGGCACACACAGATACGCAGTATTTT
abundance: NA; j_gene: TRBJ1-2; d_gene: TRBD1; v_gene: TRBV19; CDR3aa: CASSSRQGFYGYTF; CDR3nt: TGTGCCAGTAGTAGCAGACAGGGCTTCTATGGCTACACCTTC
abundance: NA; j_gene: TRBJ1-1; d_gene: NA; v_gene: TRBV28; CDR3aa: CASSFLRGDTEAFF; CDR3nt: TGTGCCAGCAGTTTTCTCCGAGGCGACACTGAAGCTTTCTTT
abundance: NA; j_gene: TRBJ2-7; d_gene: TRBD2; v_gene: TRBV4-2; CDR3aa: CASSQELAGGYEQYF; CDR3nt: TGTGCCAGCAGCCAAGAACTAGCGGGAGGCTACGAGCAGTACTTC
abundance: NA; j_gene: TRBJ1-4; d_gene: NA; v_gene: TRBV5-1; CDR3aa: CASSLTPGEKLFF; CDR3nt: TGCGCCAGCAGCCTTACCCCGGGTGAAAAACTGTTTTTT
abundance: NA; j_gene: TRBJ1-2; d_gene: TRBD1; v_gene: TRBV28; CDR3aa: CASSFRDRGRANYGYTF; CDR3nt: TGTGCCAGCAGTTTCCGGGACAGGGGGCGAGCTAACTATGGCTACACCTTC
abundance: NA; j_gene: TRBJ1-2; d_gene: NA; v_gene: TRBV28; CDR3aa: CASSLNPNYGYTF; CDR3nt: TGTGCCAGCAGTTTGAATCCAAACTATGGCTACACCTTC
abundance: NA; j_gene: TRBJ2-5; d_gene: NA; v_gene: TRBV27; CDR3aa: CASSLSLATQETQYF; CDR3nt: TGTGCCAGCAGTTTATCGCTAGCGACCCAAGAGACCCAGTACTTC
abundance: once; j_gene: TRBJ1-2; d_gene: TRBD1; v_gene: TRBV2; CDR3aa: CASSQTGYGYTF; CDR3nt: TGTGCCAGCAGTCAGACAGGGTATGGCTACACCTTC
abundance: once; j_gene: TRBJ2-3; d_gene: NA; v_gene: TRBV7-2; CDR3aa: CASSSPGNTQYF; CDR3nt: TGTGCCAGCAGCTCCCCGGGGAATACGCAGTATTTT
abundance: NA; j_gene: TRBJ1-1; d_gene: NA; v_gene: TRBV5-4; CDR3aa: CASSKERALNTEAFF; CDR3nt: TGTGCCAGCAGCAAAGAGCGGGCCCTGAACACTGAAGCTTTCTTT
abundance: once; j_gene: TRBJ2-2; d_gene: TRBD1; v_gene: TRBV7-2; CDR3aa: CASSSGDRVGGELFF; CDR3nt: TGTGCCAGCAGCTCTGGGGACAGGGTTGGCGGGGAGCTGTTTTTT
abundance: once; j_gene: TRBJ2-7; d_gene: TRBD2; v_gene: TRBV18; CDR3aa: CASSPTAGGPREQYF; CDR3nt: TGTGCCAGCTCACCAACGGCGGGAGGGCCGAGAGAGCAGTACTTC
abundance: NA; j_gene: TRBJ1-2; d_gene: TRBD1; v_gene: TRBV6-1; CDR3aa: CASSDTGDGYTF; CDR3nt: TGTGCCAGCAGCGATACAGGGGATGGCTACACCTTC
abundance: NA; j_gene: TRBJ2-2; d_gene: NA; v_gene: TRBV7-2; CDR3aa: CASSLSPHANTGELFF; CDR3nt: TGTGCCAGCAGCCTTAGCCCACACGCGAACACCGGGGAGCTGTTTTTC
abundance: NA; j_gene: TRBJ2-3; d_gene: TRBD2; v_gene: TRBV5-6; CDR3aa: CASSPSRGGTDTQYF; CDR3nt: TGTGCCAGCAGCCCCAGCCGGGGGGGCACAGATACGCAGTATTTT
abundance: NA; j_gene: TRBJ1-1; d_gene: TRBD1; v_gene: TRBV2; CDR3aa: CASTGTGGEAFF; CDR3nt: TGTGCCAGCACCGGGACAGGGGGCGAAGCTTTCTTT
abundance: once; j_gene: TRBJ2-3; d_gene: TRBD2; v_gene: TRBV18; CDR3aa: CASSRLAGPSTDTQYF; CDR3nt: TGTGCCAGCTCAAGACTAGCGGGCCCTAGCACAGATACGCAGTATTTT
abundance: NA; j_gene: TRBJ2-1; d_gene: TRBD1; v_gene: TRBV9; CDR3aa: CASSGGGPGTGSSSYNEQFF; CDR3nt: TGTGCCAGCAGCGGAGGCGGTCCCGGGACAGGGTCAAGCTCCTACAATGAGCAGTTCTTC
abundance: NA; j_gene: TRBJ2-2; d_gene: TRBD1; v_gene: TRBV19; CDR3aa: CASSIGTGGTGELFF; CDR3nt: TGTGCCAGTAGTATCGGGACAGGTGGGACCGGGGAGCTGTTTTTT
abundance: once; j_gene: TRBJ1-2; d_gene: NA; v_gene: TRBV7-4; CDR3aa: CASSLWGYGYTF; CDR3nt: TGTGCCAGCAGCTTATGGGGATATGGCTACACCTTC
abundance: NA; j_gene: TRBJ1-5; d_gene: TRBD1; v_gene: TRBV28; CDR3aa: CASDRGRQPQHF; CDR3nt: TGTGCCAGCGACAGGGGCCGTCAGCCCCAGCATTTT
abundance: NA; j_gene: TRBJ2-5; d_gene: TRBD1; v_gene: TRBV19; CDR3aa: CASSIGGTGARETQYF; CDR3nt: TGTGCCAGTAGTATTGGAGGTACAGGGGCCCGAGAGACCCAGTACTTC
abundance: NA; j_gene: TRBJ1-5; d_gene: TRBD1; v_gene: TRBV7-9; CDR3aa: CASSSGQGVGQPQHF; CDR3nt: TGTGCCAGCAGCTCTGGACAGGGCGTGGGTCAGCCCCAGCATTTT
abundance: NA; j_gene: TRBJ2-7; d_gene: TRBD1; v_gene: TRBV5-1; CDR3aa: CASSSERFTGQGVSYEQYF; CDR3nt: TGCGCCAGCAGCTCAGAGAGGTTCACCGGACAGGGGGTGTCCTACGAGCAGTACTTC
abundance: NA; j_gene: TRBJ2-3; d_gene: TRBD2; v_gene: TRBV6-6; CDR3aa: CASKPQRGGTDTQYF; CDR3nt: TGTGCCAGCAAACCTCAGCGGGGGGGCACAGATACGCAGTATTTT
abundance: NA; j_gene: TRBJ1-1; d_gene: NA; v_gene: TRBV9; CDR3aa: CASSGQAFMNTEAFF; CDR3nt: TGTGCCAGCAGCGGACAGGCCTTCATGAACACTGAAGCTTTCTTT
abundance: NA; j_gene: TRBJ2-7; d_gene: NA; v_gene: TRBV28; CDR3aa: CASSLQVGGKGEQYF; CDR3nt: TGTGCCAGCAGTTTACAAGTGGGGGGCAAGGGCGAGCAGTACTTC
abundance: NA; j_gene: TRBJ2-2; d_gene: TRBD1; v_gene: TRBV19; CDR3aa: CASSLVGGSDTGELFF; CDR3nt: TGTGCCAGTAGTTTAGTAGGGGGCTCGGACACCGGGGAGCTGTTTTTT
abundance: NA; j_gene: TRBJ2-7; d_gene: TRBD1; v_gene: TRBV28; CDR3aa: CASSLTDRDLYEQYF; CDR3nt: TGTGCCAGCAGTCTAACCGACAGGGACCTCTACGAGCAGTACTTC
abundance: NA; j_gene: TRBJ1-3; d_gene: NA; v_gene: TRBV30; CDR3aa: CAWSGRQAPSSGNTIYF; CDR3nt: TGTGCCTGGAGTGGGAGACAGGCCCCAAGCTCTGGAAACACCATATATTTT
abundance: once; j_gene: TRBJ1-5; d_gene: TRBD1; v_gene: TRBV6-5; CDR3aa: CASSYSTGLEPQHF; CDR3nt: TGTGCCAGCAGTTACTCGACAGGGCTGGAGCCCCAGCATTTT
abundance: once; j_gene: TRBJ2-2; d_gene: NA; v_gene: TRBV12-5; CDR3aa: CASGLAGVLGTGELFF; CDR3nt: TGTGCTAGTGGTTTGGCCGGGGTCTTGGGGACCGGGGAGCTGTTTTTT
abundance: NA; j_gene: TRBJ1-1; d_gene: NA; v_gene: TRBV18; CDR3aa: CASSQTNTEAFF; CDR3nt: TGTGCCAGCTCACAGACCAACACTGAAGCTTTCTTT
abundance: NA; j_gene: TRBJ2-3; d_gene: NA; v_gene: TRBV30; CDR3aa: CAWGHSRVDTQYF; CDR3nt: TGTGCCTGGGGTCACAGCCGTGTGGATACGCAGTATTTT
abundance: NA; j_gene: TRBJ2-3; d_gene: NA; v_gene: TRBV5-1; CDR3aa: CASSLVYPDTQYF; CDR3nt: TGCGCCAGCAGCTTGGTATATCCAGATACGCAGTATTTT
abundance: NA; j_gene: TRBJ2-6; d_gene: NA; v_gene: TRBV7-8; CDR3aa: CASSPRDAYGSGANVLTF; CDR3nt: TGTGCCAGCAGCCCGCGCGACGCTTACGGGTCTGGGGCCAACGTCCTGACTTTC
abundance: NA; j_gene: TRBJ1-1; d_gene: NA; v_gene: TRBV5-1; CDR3aa: CASSFGRGSTEAFF; CDR3nt: TGCGCCAGCAGCTTTGGCAGGGGAAGCACTGAAGCTTTCTTT
abundance: NA; j_gene: TRBJ2-6; d_gene: NA; v_gene: TRBV4-3; CDR3aa: CASSFGQPTAGANVLTF; CDR3nt: TGCGCCAGCAGCTTCGGCCAACCCACGGCTGGGGCCAACGTCCTGACTTTC